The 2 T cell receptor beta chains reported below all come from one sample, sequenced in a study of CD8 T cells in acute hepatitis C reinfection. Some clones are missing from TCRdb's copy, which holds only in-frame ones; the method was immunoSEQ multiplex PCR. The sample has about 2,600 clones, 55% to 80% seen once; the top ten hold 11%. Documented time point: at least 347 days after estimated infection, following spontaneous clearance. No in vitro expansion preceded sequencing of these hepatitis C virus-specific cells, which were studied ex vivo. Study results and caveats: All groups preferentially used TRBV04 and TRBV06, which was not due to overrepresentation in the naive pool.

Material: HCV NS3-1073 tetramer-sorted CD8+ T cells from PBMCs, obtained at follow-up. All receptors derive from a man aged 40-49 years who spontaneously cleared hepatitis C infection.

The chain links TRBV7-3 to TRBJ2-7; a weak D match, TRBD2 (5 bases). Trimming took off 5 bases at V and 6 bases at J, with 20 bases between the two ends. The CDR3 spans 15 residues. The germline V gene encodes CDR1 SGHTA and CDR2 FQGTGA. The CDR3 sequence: CASSQENGKWGEQYF. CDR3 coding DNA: TGTGCCAGCAGCCAAGAAAACGGGAAGTGGGGCGAGCAGTACTTC.

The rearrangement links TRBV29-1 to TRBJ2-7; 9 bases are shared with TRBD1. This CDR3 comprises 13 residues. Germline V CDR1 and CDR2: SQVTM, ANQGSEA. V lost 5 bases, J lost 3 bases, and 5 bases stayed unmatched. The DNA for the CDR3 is TGCAGCGTTTTCGGGACAGGGTTCTACGAGCAGTACTTC. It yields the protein CSVFGTGFYEQYF.